The 7 T cell receptor beta chains reported below all come from one sample, sequenced in a study of technical replicates of blood from a handful of donors. Assay used: immunoSEQ multiplex PCR; TCRdb lists only in-frame clones, some missing. The repertoire holds tens of thousands of clones, with roughly 90% as singletons. Sequencing was carried out using T cells isolated from PBMCs. The receptors come from a human donor in good health.

This clone has only a few counts. This rearrangement joins TRBV6-1 to TRBJ1-1; TRBD1 might be the D (5 bases). The V gene lost 6 bases and the J gene lost 3 bases, with 8 bases spanning the gap. Germline values: CDR1 MNHNS, CDR2 SASEGT. The CDR3 is 12 amino acids. The DNA of the CDR3 is TGTGCCAGCAGGAGGACATACACTGAAGCTTTCTTT. This encodes CASRRTYTEAFF.

This chain joins TRBV2 and TRBJ2-7; 7 bases map to TRBD1. The length of the CDR3 is 15 residues. V was pared by 6 bases and J by 3 bases, with 11 bases of the junction left unmatched. The germline gives CDR1 SNHLY, CDR2 FYNNEI. CDR3 protein: CASSPGTVKGYEQYF. CDR3 nucleotide sequence: TGTGCCAGCAGCCCAGGGACAGTTAAGGGCTACGAGCAGTACTTC.

This chain joins TRBV11-2 and TRBJ2-3; 8 bases agree with TRBD2. The V and J ends lost 2 bases and 6 bases, in that order; junction bases with no gene match: 7. The germline V gene has CDR1 SGHAT and CDR2 FQNNGV. The CDR3 has 15 amino acids. The CDR3 loop is CASSLRLALGDTQYF. The CDR3 region has the DNA TGTGCCAGCAGCTTACGACTAGCGCTGGGTGATACGCAGTATTTT. The full variable domain, its missing parts supplied by reference TRBV11-2 and TRBJ2-3, is EAGVAQSPRYKIIEKRQSVAFWCNPISGHATLYWYQQILGQGPKLLIQFQNNGVVDDSQLPKDRFSAERLKGVDSTLKIQPAKLEDSAVYLCASSLRLALGDTQYFGPGTRLTVL.

The CDR3 spells CASSPNRGSGNEQFF. The CDR3 DNA reads TGCGCCAGCAGCCCTAACAGGGGTAGTGGCAATGAGCAGTTCTTC. The genes are TRBV4-1 and TRBJ2-1; 7 positions agree with TRBD1. Germline CDR1 is MGHRA and CDR2 is YSYEKL. The CDR3 runs to 15 residues. V trimming: 4 bases; J trimming: 6 bases; junction bases outside the gene matches: 9.

This clone was seen once. The genes are TRBV6-6 and TRBJ2-1; D possibly corresponds to TRBD2 (5 bases). From germline, CDR1 is MNHNY and CDR2 SVGAGI (reference sequence). The CDR3 consists of 14 residues. Between the trimmed V and J ends, which lost 0 bases and 5 bases, there was a span of 8 bases. CDR3 region: CASSYSEGHNEQFF. The CDR3 bases are TGTGCCAGCAGTTACTCAGAGGGTCACAATGAGCAGTTCTTC.

The chain carries TRBV4-3 and TRBJ2-3; D is undetermined. The ends were cut back, 6 bases at V and 2 bases at J, with 3 bases in the middle. CDR1 and CDR2 from the germline V gene are LGHNA and YSLEER. CDR3 length equals 11 residues. CDR3 sequence: CASSNTDTQYF. The DNA of the CDR3 is TGCGCCAGCAGTAACACAGATACGCAGTATTTT.

The chain has TRBV27 and TRBJ1-2; 7 positions match TRBD1. Trimming cost V 5 bases and J 5 bases; bases outside gene matches: 8. The CDR3 contains 14 residues. Germline V gives CDR1 MNHEY, CDR2 SMNVEV (reference sequence). This CDR3 is CASSATPRGYGYTF. The CDR3 bases are TGTGCCAGCAGTGCGACCCCCAGGGGGTATGGCTACACCTTC.